Listed below are T cell receptor beta chains from one sample, sequenced in a study of high-grade serous ovarian cancer treatment subgroups. Produced via immunoSEQ multiplex PCR; TCRdb's table is partial and in-frame only. The repertoire holds a few thousand clones, with approximately 71% as singletons. The sample comprised tumor tissue. These receptors were taken from a human donor with high-grade serous ovarian cancer. CDR3s include the opening cysteine and the closing phenylalanine or tryptophan. The order of the fields is D gene, J gene, V gene, clone size, CDR3 protein, CDR3 DNA. The D gene is left open where the match is weak. The listing skips clone size in some rows; elsewhere it reads once, few, many or a size class.

d_call: .
j_call: TRBJ1-4
v_call: TRBV7-2
clone_size: .
cdr3_aa: CASSVDRTPMRELFF
cdr3_nt: TGTGCCAGCAGCGTCGACAGGACCCCAATGAGGGAACTGTTTTTT

d_call: .
j_call: TRBJ2-1
v_call: TRBV14
clone_size: .
cdr3_aa: CASSQDSIEQFF
cdr3_nt: TGTGCCAGCAGCCAAGACAGTATAGAGCAGTTCTTC

d_call: .
j_call: TRBJ2-3
v_call: TRBV10-3
clone_size: .
cdr3_aa: CAISGAGSHGTQYF
cdr3_nt: TGTGCCATCAGTGGGGCGGGTTCGCATGGTACGCAGTATTTT

d_call: .
j_call: TRBJ1-2
v_call: TRBV7-2
clone_size: .
cdr3_aa: CASSSGGGLPVGYTF
cdr3_nt: TGTGCCAGCAGCTCGGGGGGGGGCCTTCCCGTTGGCTACACCTTC

d_call: TRBD1
j_call: TRBJ2-7
v_call: TRBV7-9
clone_size: few
cdr3_aa: CASSLTGGYYEQYF
cdr3_nt: TGTGCCAGCAGCCTGACAGGGGGCTATTACGAGCAGTACTTC

d_call: .
j_call: TRBJ1-1
v_call: TRBV5-6
clone_size: few
cdr3_aa: CASSWTRNTEAFF
cdr3_nt: TGTGCCAGCAGCTGGACGAGGAACACTGAAGCTTTCTTT

d_call: .
j_call: TRBJ2-3
v_call: TRBV10-3
clone_size: .
cdr3_aa: CAISGKGFSTDTQYF
cdr3_nt: TGTGCCATCAGTGGAAAAGGTTTTAGCACAGATACGCAGTATTTT

d_call: .
j_call: TRBJ1-1
v_call: TRBV2
clone_size: .
cdr3_aa: CASSQEENTEAFF
cdr3_nt: TGTGCCAGCAGTCAAGAAGAGAACACTGAAGCTTTCTTT

d_call: .
j_call: TRBJ2-7
v_call: TRBV10-2
clone_size: .
cdr3_aa: CASSEGGYYEQYF
cdr3_nt: TGCGCCAGCAGTGAAGGGGGGTACTACGAGCAGTACTTC

d_call: .
j_call: TRBJ1-1
v_call: TRBV2
clone_size: few
cdr3_aa: CASSLLETDTEAFF
cdr3_nt: TGTGCCAGCAGTCTCCTAGAGACAGACACTGAAGCTTTCTTT

d_call: .
j_call: TRBJ1-2
v_call: TRBV5-4
clone_size: few
cdr3_aa: CASRPDNNYGYTF
cdr3_nt: TGTGCCAGCAGGCCGGACAACAACTATGGCTACACCTTC

d_call: TRBD1
j_call: TRBJ2-2
v_call: TRBV2
clone_size: .
cdr3_aa: CASNRGQPNTGELFF
cdr3_nt: TGTGCCAGCAATAGGGGACAGCCGAACACCGGGGAGCTGTTTTTT

d_call: TRBD2
j_call: TRBJ2-1
v_call: TRBV4-1
clone_size: .
cdr3_aa: CASSQDRGAYNEQFF
cdr3_nt: TGCGCCAGCAGCCAAGATCGGGGGGCCTACAATGAGCAGTTCTTC

d_call: .
j_call: TRBJ1-6
v_call: TRBV27
clone_size: .
cdr3_aa: CASRWGQPDSPLHF
cdr3_nt: TGTGCCAGCAGGTGGGGCCAGCCCGATTCACCCCTCCACTTT

d_call: TRBD1
j_call: TRBJ2-5
v_call: TRBV19
clone_size: once
cdr3_aa: CASRKTGLQETQYF
cdr3_nt: TGTGCCAGTAGGAAGACAGGGCTACAAGAGACCCAGTACTTC

d_call: .
j_call: TRBJ1-3
v_call: TRBV29-1
clone_size: .
cdr3_aa: CSALIVSSGNTIYF
cdr3_nt: TGCAGCGCGTTAATAGTTTCCTCTGGAAACACCATATATTTT

d_call: TRBD2
j_call: TRBJ2-3
v_call: TRBV19
clone_size: .
cdr3_aa: CASSLAGGHTDTQYF
cdr3_nt: TGTGCCAGTAGTCTAGCGGGGGGGCACACAGATACGCAGTATTTT

d_call: TRBD1
j_call: TRBJ2-2
v_call: TRBV5-4
clone_size: .
cdr3_aa: CASSLEPGQSFFGELFF
cdr3_nt: TGTGCCAGCAGCTTGGAGCCGGGACAGTCTTTTTTCGGGGAGCTGTTTTTT

d_call: .
j_call: TRBJ1-1
v_call: TRBV11-1
clone_size: few
cdr3_aa: CASSLFENTEAFF
cdr3_nt: TGTGCCAGCAGCTTATTCGAGAACACTGAAGCTTTCTTT

d_call: .
j_call: TRBJ1-1
v_call: TRBV10-1
clone_size: .
cdr3_aa: CASSESGGLAFF
cdr3_nt: TGCGCCAGCAGTGAAAGCGGGGGTTTGGCTTTCTTT

d_call: TRBD2
j_call: TRBJ2-3
v_call: TRBV7-2
clone_size: .
cdr3_aa: CASSLRVRGGAGTDTQYF
cdr3_nt: TGTGCCAGCAGCTTAAGGGTGCGGGGGGGGGCCGGGACAGATACGCAGTATTTT

d_call: .
j_call: TRBJ1-4
v_call: TRBV19
clone_size: .
cdr3_aa: CASSSRGGGYEKLFF
cdr3_nt: TGTGCCAGTAGTTCCAGGGGAGGGGGATATGAAAAACTGTTTTTT

d_call: TRBD1
j_call: TRBJ1-2
v_call: TRBV7-9
clone_size: few
cdr3_aa: CASSEGTGGHGYTF
cdr3_nt: TGTGCCAGCAGCGAGGGGACAGGGGGCCATGGCTACACCTTC

d_call: .
j_call: TRBJ2-7
v_call: TRBV6-4
clone_size: .
cdr3_aa: CASRVGRVEQYF
cdr3_nt: TGTGCCAGCAGGGTGGGTCGCGTAGAGCAGTACTTC

d_call: .
j_call: TRBJ1-4
v_call: TRBV6-6
clone_size: .
cdr3_aa: CASSLDTLGEKLFF
cdr3_nt: TGTGCCAGCAGTTTGGACACCTTAGGTGAAAAACTGTTTTTT

d_call: .
j_call: TRBJ1-5
v_call: TRBV7-2
clone_size: once
cdr3_aa: CASSLDRAWNQPQHF
cdr3_nt: TGTGCCAGCAGCTTAGACAGGGCATGGAATCAGCCCCAGCATTTT

d_call: .
j_call: TRBJ2-3
v_call: TRBV5-6
clone_size: .
cdr3_aa: CASSFLGQGRGTDTQYF
cdr3_nt: TGTGCCAGCAGCTTTTTGGGGCAGGGAAGGGGCACAGATACGCAGTATTTT

d_call: .
j_call: TRBJ1-2
v_call: TRBV11-2
clone_size: .
cdr3_aa: CASSLDQGFTGYTF
cdr3_nt: TGTGCCAGCAGCTTAGACCAGGGGTTTACTGGCTACACCTTC

d_call: TRBD1
j_call: TRBJ1-5
v_call: TRBV18
clone_size: .
cdr3_aa: CASSTDRWSNQPQHF
cdr3_nt: TGTGCCAGCTCAACGGACAGGTGGAGCAATCAGCCCCAGCATTTT

d_call: .
j_call: TRBJ2-2
v_call: TRBV13
clone_size: .
cdr3_aa: CASSLERGGELFF
cdr3_nt: TGTGCCAGCAGCTTAGAGCGCGGCGGGGAGCTGTTTTTT

d_call: TRBD1
j_call: TRBJ2-3
v_call: TRBV7-2
clone_size: once
cdr3_aa: CASSVKTGGPADTQYF
cdr3_nt: TGTGCCAGCAGCGTTAAGACAGGGGGTCCGGCAGATACGCAGTATTTT

d_call: TRBD1
j_call: TRBJ1-2
v_call: TRBV6-1
clone_size: .
cdr3_aa: CASRTGVGGYGYTF
cdr3_nt: TGTGCCAGCAGAACAGGGGTGGGAGGGTATGGCTACACCTTC

d_call: .
j_call: TRBJ2-2
v_call: TRBV7-2
clone_size: few
cdr3_aa: CASSSDKIRFF
cdr3_nt: TGTGCCAGCAGCTCTGACAAGATAAGGTTTTTT

d_call: TRBD1
j_call: TRBJ1-2
v_call: TRBV7-2
clone_size: .
cdr3_aa: CASSLQGATNYGYTF
cdr3_nt: TGTGCCAGCAGCTTACAGGGGGCGACTAACTATGGCTACACCTTC

d_call: TRBD2
j_call: TRBJ2-6
v_call: TRBV6-5
clone_size: .
cdr3_aa: CASSSERGGGNVLTF
cdr3_nt: TGTGCCAGCAGTTCGGAGCGGGGGGGAGGCAACGTCCTGACTTTC

d_call: .
j_call: TRBJ1-3
v_call: TRBV6-5
clone_size: .
cdr3_aa: CASRQGIGNTIYF
cdr3_nt: TGTGCCAGCAGACAGGGTATAGGAAACACCATATATTTT

d_call: .
j_call: TRBJ2-5
v_call: TRBV28
clone_size: .
cdr3_aa: CASAASTGEVETQYF
cdr3_nt: TGTGCCAGCGCGGCGTCTACGGGGGAAGTAGAGACCCAGTACTTC

d_call: TRBD2
j_call: TRBJ2-1
v_call: TRBV18
clone_size: .
cdr3_aa: CASSSLAGEIYNEQFF
cdr3_nt: TGTGCCAGCTCATCACTAGCGGGGGAGATATACAATGAGCAGTTCTTC

d_call: .
j_call: TRBJ1-4
v_call: TRBV30
clone_size: few
cdr3_aa: CAWRPTATNEKLFF
cdr3_nt: TGTGCCTGGAGACCGACAGCAACTAATGAAAAACTGTTTTTT

d_call: TRBD2
j_call: TRBJ2-1
v_call: TRBV6-1
clone_size: .
cdr3_aa: CASSEFLAGSSYNEQFF
cdr3_nt: TGTGCCAGCAGTGAATTCCTAGCGGGGAGCTCCTACAATGAGCAGTTCTTC

d_call: .
j_call: TRBJ1-4
v_call: TRBV7-2
clone_size: .
cdr3_aa: CASSLGTHTREKLFF
cdr3_nt: TGTGCCAGCAGCTTAGGAACCCACACGCGTGAAAAACTGTTTTTT

d_call: .
j_call: TRBJ2-2
v_call: TRBV30
clone_size: .
cdr3_aa: CAWTTTGFGELFF
cdr3_nt: TGTGCCTGGACAACCACAGGGTTCGGGGAGCTGTTTTTT

d_call: .
j_call: TRBJ2-2
v_call: TRBV6-5
clone_size: .
cdr3_aa: CASRIVNTGELFF
cdr3_nt: TGTGCCAGCAGGATCGTAAACACCGGGGAGCTGTTTTTT

d_call: .
j_call: TRBJ2-7
v_call: TRBV7-2
clone_size: few
cdr3_aa: CASGKTDSYEQYF
cdr3_nt: TGTGCCAGCGGTAAGACAGATTCCTACGAGCAGTACTTC

d_call: TRBD1
j_call: TRBJ1-2
v_call: TRBV4-2
clone_size: .
cdr3_aa: CASSPGQGAYGYTF
cdr3_nt: TGTGCCAGCAGCCCCGGACAGGGGGCCTATGGCTACACCTTC

d_call: TRBD1
j_call: TRBJ1-2
v_call: TRBV13
clone_size: few
cdr3_aa: CASSSDRGRGFVYGYTF
cdr3_nt: TGTGCCAGCAGCTCGGACAGGGGGCGCGGATTTGTTTATGGCTACACCTTC

d_call: .
j_call: TRBJ2-1
v_call: TRBV18
clone_size: large
cdr3_aa: CASSPAEGRSSYNEQFF
cdr3_nt: TGTGCCAGCTCCCCAGCGGAGGGACGGAGCTCCTACAATGAGCAGTTCTTC

d_call: .
j_call: TRBJ1-2
v_call: TRBV19
clone_size: .
cdr3_aa: CASTDFRVEHGYTF
cdr3_nt: TGTGCCAGTACTGACTTCAGGGTAGAGCATGGCTACACCTTC

d_call: .
j_call: TRBJ2-3
v_call: TRBV28
clone_size: .
cdr3_aa: CASTLSLAADTQYF
cdr3_nt: TGTGCCAGCACCCTAAGTTTAGCGGCAGATACGCAGTATTTT

d_call: .
j_call: TRBJ2-2
v_call: TRBV7-2
clone_size: .
cdr3_aa: CASSLVTSGELFF
cdr3_nt: TGTGCCAGCAGCTTAGTTACGTCCGGGGAGCTGTTTTTT

d_call: TRBD1
j_call: TRBJ1-6
v_call: TRBV18
clone_size: few
cdr3_aa: CASSPSTDRGHSPLHF
cdr3_nt: TGTGCCAGCTCACCATCCACGGACAGGGGACATTCACCCCTCCACTTT

d_call: .
j_call: TRBJ2-2
v_call: TRBV19
clone_size: .
cdr3_aa: CASSIGQATGELFF
cdr3_nt: TGTGCCAGTAGTATAGGCCAAGCCACCGGGGAGCTGTTTTTT

d_call: .
j_call: TRBJ1-6
v_call: TRBV9
clone_size: .
cdr3_aa: CASSADFGNSPLHF
cdr3_nt: TGTGCCAGCAGCGCCGATTTTGGTAATTCACCCCTCCACTTT

d_call: .
j_call: TRBJ1-2
v_call: TRBV6-5
clone_size: .
cdr3_aa: CASSYSKGSNYGYTF
cdr3_nt: TGTGCCAGCAGTTACTCGAAGGGTAGTAACTATGGCTACACCTTC

d_call: TRBD2
j_call: TRBJ2-1
v_call: TRBV4-3
clone_size: .
cdr3_aa: CASSQDILTSGENEQFF
cdr3_nt: TGCGCCAGCAGCCAAGATATATTGACTAGCGGGGAAAATGAGCAGTTCTTC

d_call: TRBD1
j_call: TRBJ1-6
v_call: TRBV9
clone_size: few
cdr3_aa: CASSGGQGSYNSPLHF
cdr3_nt: TGTGCCAGCAGCGGCGGACAGGGCTCCTATAATTCACCCCTCCACTTT

d_call: TRBD1
j_call: TRBJ1-1
v_call: TRBV7-2
clone_size: .
cdr3_aa: CASSSTGERAFF
cdr3_nt: TGTGCCAGCAGCTCTACAGGGGAAAGAGCTTTCTTT

d_call: .
j_call: TRBJ1-6
v_call: TRBV4-3
clone_size: few
cdr3_aa: CASSQDRVPLNSPLHF
cdr3_nt: TGCGCCAGCAGCCAAGATAGGGTCCCACTCAATTCACCCCTCCACTTT